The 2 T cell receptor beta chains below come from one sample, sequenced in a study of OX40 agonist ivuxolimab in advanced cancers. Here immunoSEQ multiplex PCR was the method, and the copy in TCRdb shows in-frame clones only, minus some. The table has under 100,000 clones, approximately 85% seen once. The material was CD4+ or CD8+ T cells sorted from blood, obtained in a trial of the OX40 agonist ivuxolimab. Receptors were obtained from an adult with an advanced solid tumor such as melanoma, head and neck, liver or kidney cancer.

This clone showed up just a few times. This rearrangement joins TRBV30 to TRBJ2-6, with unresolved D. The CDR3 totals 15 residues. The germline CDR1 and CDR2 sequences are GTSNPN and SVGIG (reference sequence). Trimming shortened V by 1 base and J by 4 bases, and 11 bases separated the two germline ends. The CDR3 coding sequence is TGTGCCTGGAGTGGGTATAAGAGGGGGGCCAACGTCCTGACTTTC. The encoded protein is CAWSGYKRGANVLTF.

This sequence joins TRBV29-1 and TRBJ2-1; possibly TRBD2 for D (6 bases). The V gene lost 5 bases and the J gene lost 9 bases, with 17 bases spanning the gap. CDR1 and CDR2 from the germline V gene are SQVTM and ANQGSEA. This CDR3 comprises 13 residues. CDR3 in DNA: TGCAGCGTTAACCCCGGAGGGGCAGGTGAGCAGTTCTTC. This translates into CSVNPGGAGEQFF.